This paragraph covers one T cell receptor (beta chain) sequence. This study enrolled people aged about 18 to 100 from 24 US geographic areas. Donors in Cohort 3 who had recovered were those with two negative PCRs, healthcare professional clearance, or resolution of their symptoms. The source of the sample is a study of blood T cell repertoires in COVID-19. Overall study context: Whether acute or convalescent, the COVID-19 samples came from the United States, Italy and Spain.

CDR1 MNHEY and CDR2 SVGAGI come from the germline V gene. The trim removed 6 bases at V and 4 bases at J, leaving 3 bases unmatched. This CDR3 region has 13 residues. Authors' processing steps: Reference gene primer amplification gave nucleated cell count estimates. Libraries were prepared by immunoSEQ multiplex PCR; TCRdb keeps only in-frame clonotypes and omits some of them. The V and J calls and clone size are taken from that table; D and trimming were inferred from the DNA. The sample holds around 300,000 clones, around nine tenths seen once. J is TRBJ1-2 and V is TRBV6-5, with 9 bases aligning to TRBD1. Sequenced: PBMCs or T cells enriched from blood (not recorded which). This receptor was obtained from a middle-aged woman who had recovered from COVID-19. The CDR3 nucleotides are TGTGCCAGCAGGTCGGGACAGGGCTATGGCTACACCTTC. Protein: CASRSGQGYGYTF.